What follows is one TCR beta chain and its context. The CDR3 loop spans 11 amino acids. The V end was cut by 5 bases, the J end by 5 bases, with 6 bases between. Germline V CDR1 and CDR2: PRHDT, FYEKMQ (reference sequence). The protocol was immunoSEQ multiplex PCR, while the TCRdb copy is restricted to in-frame clones and leaves out a portion. The profile shows 150,000 to 200,000 clones, around 85% of them singletons. These data originate in a study of blood T cell repertoires in COVID-19. This sequence originates from a human donor with acute or convalescent COVID-19. The donor label of this sample is uncertain. The sample taken for sequencing was peripheral blood. The chain combines TRBV13 with TRBJ2-5, with D possibly being TRBD2 (6 bases). The chain's CDR3 is CASSGGETQYF. CDR3 DNA: TGTGCCAGCAGCGGGGGGGAGACCCAGTACTTC. The variable domain in full, with the rest retrieved from reference TRBV13 and TRBJ2-5, is AAGVIQSPRHLIKEKRETATLKCYPIPRHDTVYWYQQGPGQDPQFLISFYEKMQSDKGSIPDRFSAQQFSDYHSELNMSSLELGDSALYFCASSGGETQYFGPGTRLLVL.